This T cell receptor (beta chain) was recovered during a study of T cell responses to AZD1222 COVID-19 vaccine. Comments on this clone: Its specificity is unknown.

V lost 4 bases to trimming and J lost 2 bases, with 16 bases between them. Germline lookup yields CDR1 SGDLS and CDR2 YYNGEE. This CDR3 region has 15 residues. TCRdb's copy holds only in-frame clones and misses some; the assay was immunoSEQ multiplex PCR. Among around 140,000 clones listed, roughly 91% were seen once. General study points: Unmutated variant regions reportedly attract nearly half of all spike-specific TCRs. Just a handful of AZD1222 recipients were seropositive at baseline.

The sample in question was peripheral blood, obtained on day 0 of AZD1222 vaccination. This TCR was sampled from an adult in good health. This chain links TRBV9 with TRBJ2-7; D ambiguous. The CDR3 sequence: CASSLDASLAYEQYF. The CDR3 nucleotides are TGTGCCAGCAGCCTCGACGCGAGTTTGGCCTACGAGCAGTACTTC. Full variable domain (outside the CDR3, taken from reference TRBV9 and TRBJ2-7): DSGVTQTPKHLITATGQRVTLRCSPRSGDLSVYWYQQSLDQGLQFLIQYYNGEERAKGNILERFSAQQFPDLHSELNLSSLELGDSALYFCASSLDASLAYEQYFGPGTRLTVT.